This T cell receptor (beta chain) was obtained from a study of cytomegalovirus exposure and HLA in healthy donors. At the level of the study: Out of about 180 million T cells, an earlier analysis found some 120 million unique TCR beta sequences in total. There were several hundred genotyped donors. Of these, 81% fell in the genetic ancestry cluster associated with self-reported Caucasian donors. Study outcomes and limitations: Published work reported that the classifier diagnosed cytomegalovirus status with high specificity and sensitivity.

The PCR was carried out with 60 Vbeta primers and 13 Jbeta primers. Clones were sequenced by immunoSEQ multiplex PCR, and TCRdb holds only the in-frame ones, with some missing. The repertoire holds around 120,000 clones, with 70% to 85% as singletons. Healthy bone marrow donors made up the donor group. With 2 bases removed from V and 0 bases from J, the gap between germline ends came to 10 bases. The CDR3 contains 15 residues. Germline V lookup: CDR1 LGHNA, CDR2 YSLEER. A note on this clone: Its antigen is not known.

The TCR was taken from a woman between 50 and 59 years old in good health and CMV-seropositive. V and J are TRBV4-3 and TRBJ1-2; TRBD1 is a possible D gene (6 bases). Input material: PBMCs. The CDR3 DNA sequence: TGCGCCAGCAGCCAATCTAGACAGGCTAACTATGGCTACACCTTC. Amino acid sequence: CASSQSRQANYGYTF.